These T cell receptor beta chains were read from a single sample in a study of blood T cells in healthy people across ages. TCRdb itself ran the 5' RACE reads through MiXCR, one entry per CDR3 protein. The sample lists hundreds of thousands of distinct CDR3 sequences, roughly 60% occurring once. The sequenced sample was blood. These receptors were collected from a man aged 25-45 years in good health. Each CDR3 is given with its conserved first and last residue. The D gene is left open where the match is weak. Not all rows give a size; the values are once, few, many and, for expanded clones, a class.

CSAGTSGSRETQYF TGCAGTGCCGGGACTAGCGGGAGTCGGGAGACCCAGTACTTC TRBD2 - TRBJ2-5 TRBV20-1
CSASRLASYEQYF TGCAGTGCTTCACGACTGGCCTCCTACGAGCAGTACTTC - few TRBJ2-7 TRBV20-1
CASSVGPGANEQFF TGTGCCAGCAGCGTAGGGCCGGGAGCCAATGAGCAGTTCTTC - few TRBJ2-1 TRBV9
CASSAISGSSDEQYF TGTGCCAGCAGTGCCATTAGCGGGAGCAGCGATGAGCAGTACTTC TRBD2 - TRBJ2-5 TRBV12-3/TRBV12-4
CASSLDRVAEKLFF TGTGCCAGCAGCTTAGACAGGGTAGCTGAAAAACTGTTTTTT - - TRBJ1-4 TRBV11-2
CASSQGNSPLHF TGTGCCAGCAGCCAGGGGAATTCACCCCTCCACTTT - - TRBJ1-6 TRBV4-2
CATGRVAPDTQYF TGTGCCACCGGCAGGGTAGCTCCAGATACGCAGTATTTT - - TRBJ2-3 TRBV15
CASSRVADTQYF TGTGCCAGCAGTAGGGTCGCAGATACGCAGTATTTT - few TRBJ2-3 TRBV3-1
CATAPGAGAEETQYF TGTGCCACGGCTCCGGGGGCCGGGGCGGAAGAGACCCAGTACTTC - once TRBJ2-5 TRBV10-3
CASSSQVGTQYF TGTGCCAGCAGTTCTCAGGTTGGGACCCAGTACTTC - few TRBJ2-5 TRBV12-3/TRBV12-4
CASSPHPAYEQYF TGTGCCAGCAGCCCCCACCCAGCCTACGAGCAGTACTTC - - TRBJ2-7 TRBV13
CSAIWGALDEQFF TGCAGTGCTATTTGGGGGGCACTCGATGAGCAGTTCTTC - - TRBJ2-1 TRBV20-1
CSAVGLAGGETQYF TGCAGTGCTGTGGGACTAGCGGGAGGAGAGACCCAGTACTTC TRBD2 - TRBJ2-5 TRBV20-1
CSARRLAGGEQYF TGCAGTGCTAGGCGGCTAGCGGGAGGCGAGCAGTACTTC TRBD2 - TRBJ2-7 TRBV20-1
CSAPTGGVGYKQYF TGCAGTGCTCCCACGGGAGGGGTGGGCTACAAGCAGTACTTC TRBD2 - TRBJ2-4 TRBV20-1
CASGPGLAETDTQYF TGTGCCAGCGGCCCCGGACTAGCGGAGACAGATACGCAGTATTTT TRBD2 - TRBJ2-3 TRBV9
CASSYNPLGEQYF TGTGCCAGCAGTTATAACCCCTTGGGTGAGCAGTACTTC - few TRBJ2-7 TRBV6-5
CASSRGSYGYTF TGTGCCAGCAGTCGTGGGAGCTATGGCTACACCTTC - many TRBJ1-2 TRBV6-6
CASSPTDRINEKLFF TGTGCCAGCAGCCCAACGGACAGAATTAATGAAAAACTGTTTTTT - - TRBJ1-4 TRBV3-1
CATSDSGTDGWGYTF TGTGCCACCAGTGATTCCGGGACAGATGGTTGGGGCTACACCTTC TRBD1 - TRBJ1-2 TRBV24-1
CASSQALGMGWETQYF TGCGCCAGCAGCCAAGCCCTGGGAATGGGTTGGGAGACCCAGTACTTC - few TRBJ2-5 TRBV4-3
CASSSGTGIGEQYF TGTGCCAGCAGTTCCGGGACAGGGATAGGCGAGCAGTACTTC TRBD1 once TRBJ2-7 TRBV6-2/TRBV6-3
CASSPDPAYNEQFF TGTGCCAGCAGCCCGGACCCGGCATACAATGAGCAGTTCTTC - - TRBJ2-1 TRBV5-4
CASSVEGDGNYGCTF TGTGCCAGCAGCGTAGAAGGGGATGGGAACTATGGCTGCACCTTC - - TRBJ1-2 TRBV9
CASSQSYGGYGYTF TGTGCCAGCAGCCAATCTTACGGCGGCTATGGCTACACCTTC - - TRBJ1-2 TRBV3-1
CSARDYNYNSPLHF TGCAGTGCTAGAGATTATAACTACAATTCACCCCTCCACTTT - - TRBJ1-6 TRBV20-1
CSVGTGKNIQYF TGCAGCGTTGGGACAGGGAAAAACATTCAGTACTTC TRBD1 - TRBJ2-4 TRBV29-1
CASRLGKGRYEQYF TGTGCCAGCAGGTTGGGCAAGGGCCGCTACGAGCAGTACTTC - - TRBJ2-7 TRBV6-2/TRBV6-3
CASSLELRAYEQYF TGTGCCAGCAGCCTAGAGTTGAGAGCCTACGAGCAGTACTTC - - TRBJ2-7 TRBV28
CASSYPGANYGYTF TGTGCCAGCAGTTATCCCGGTGCTAACTATGGCTACACCTTC - - TRBJ1-2 TRBV6-6
CASSKNGCYGYTF TGTGCCAGCAGCAAGAACGGCTGCTATGGCTACACCTTC - few TRBJ1-2 TRBV21-1
CSAAGEVGSEQYF TGCAGTGCAGCGGGAGAGGTCGGCTCCGAGCAGTACTTC TRBD2 few TRBJ2-7 TRBV20-1
CASSLAREIRETQYF TGTGCCAGCAGCTTAGCTCGGGAGATAAGGGAGACCCAGTACTTC - - TRBJ2-5 TRBV7-9
CASRGGLPSNYGYTF TGTGCCAGCAGAGGCGGACTCCCATCTAACTATGGCTACACCTTC - - TRBJ1-2 TRBV6-1
CASSEATGVAYEQYF TGTGCCAGCAGTGAAGCTACAGGGGTAGCCTACGAGCAGTACTTC TRBD1 - TRBJ2-7 TRBV2
CASSRGARTGANVLTF TGTGCCAGCAGCAGGGGCGCTAGGACTGGGGCCAACGTCCTGACTTTC - - TRBJ2-6 TRBV9
CASSAGASPHIQYF TGTGCCAGCAGCGCCGGGGCCTCGCCGCACATTCAGTACTTC - - TRBJ2-4 TRBV9
CASSEGWGRHNEQFF TGTGCCAGCAGCGAAGGTTGGGGGAGGCACAATGAGCAGTTCTTC - - TRBJ2-1 TRBV7-2
CSASKGVRKETQYF TGCAGTGCTAGTAAGGGGGTGAGAAAAGAGACCCAGTACTTC - - TRBJ2-5 TRBV20-1
CASRTGTDGYTF TGTGCCAGCAGGACCGGGACGGATGGCTACACCTTC - few TRBJ1-2 TRBV9
CASSGEGDYEQYF TGTGCCAGCAGCGGTGAGGGGGACTACGAGCAGTACTTC - many TRBJ2-7 TRBV9
CASQERAASRPSSGANVLTF TGCGCCTCCCAAGAGCGTGCAGCCTCCAGGCCTAGCTCTGGGGCCAACGTCCTGACTTTC - - TRBJ2-6 TRBV5-1
CASSIDFRGYEQFF TGTGCCAGTAGTATAGATTTTAGGGGATATGAGCAGTTCTTC - - TRBJ2-1 TRBV19
CASSPRQSSYEQYF TGTGCCAGCAGCCCGAGACAGAGCTCCTACGAGCAGTACTTC - - TRBJ2-7 TRBV9
CASSLISVPEAFF TGTGCCAGCAGTTTAATTTCGGTCCCTGAAGCTTTCTTT - few TRBJ1-1 TRBV12-3/TRBV12-4
CASSFSGIETQYF TGTGCCAGCAGCTTCAGCGGGATAGAGACCCAGTACTTC TRBD2 - TRBJ2-5 TRBV7-2
CSAWIGGLAKNIQYF TGCAGTGCTTGGATCGGAGGACTAGCCAAAAACATTCAGTACTTC - once TRBJ2-4 TRBV20-1
CASSGQGAGGYTQYF TGCGCCAGCAGCGGCCAAGGAGCGGGGGGCTATACGCAGTATTTT TRBD2 - TRBJ2-3 TRBV5-1
CASSPGLGDPYNEQYF TGTGCCAGCAGCCCCGGGCTTGGGGACCCCTACAATGAGCAGTACTTC - - TRBJ2-7 TRBV6-2/TRBV6-3